This T cell receptor beta chain was recorded in a study of CD8 T cells in Susac syndrome. Random-hexamer reverse transcription was applied to roughly 0.5 to 1 ug RNA. Across 54 Vbeta and 13 Jbeta, TCR beta CDR3 was amplified with immunoSEQ multiplex PCR. TCRdb recomputed calls from the immunoSEQ multiplex PCR reads with MiXCR, one row per CDR3 protein. The table shows hundreds of thousands of distinct CDR3 sequences, with 93% occurring only once. Points on this clonotype: The antigen remains unidentified.

Notes on the study in general: The study conceded that relatively few individuals underwent its TCR sequencing and HLA analysis.

CD8+ and CD4+ T cells circulating in blood were sequenced for TCR beta. Negative isolation was applied to CD8+ and CD4+ T cells, and FACS enrichment was applied to TEMRA cells. Trimming cost V 6 bases and J 9 bases; bases outside gene matches: 1. CDR1 MGHDK and CDR2 SYGVNS come from the germline V gene. CDR3 length: 12 amino acids. What was sequenced was CD4+ T cells from PBMCs. V usage is TRBV25-1 and J usage is TRBJ2-1; TRBD1 aligns across 11 bases. This TCR was sampled from a human donor with multiple sclerosis. CDR3 protein: CASSGTGGEQFF. In DNA form, the CDR3 reads TGTGCCAGCAGCGGGACAGGGGGTGAGCAGTTCTTC.